A selection of T cell receptor beta chains follows, all from one sample in a study of CD8+CD57+ T cells in acquired aplastic anemia. One entry per CDR3 protein results from TCRdb running MiXCR on the reads. The profile shows a few hundred thousand distinct CDR3 sequences, roughly 50% of them singletons. The specimen sequenced was sorted CD4+, CD8+, or CD8+CD57+ T cells (not recorded which) from PBMCs. These receptors were collected from a human donor with severe aplastic anemia or a healthy control (not recorded which). Each CDR3 is given with its conserved first and last residue. Each record gives: clone size, D gene, J gene, V gene, CDR3 protein, CDR3 DNA. A D gene is named only where the DNA matches it firmly. A row's size may be missing; if present it is once, few, many or a size class.

size: NA; D: TRBD2; J: TRBJ2-3; V: TRBV20-1; CDR3: CSARDDGTSGGPNTQYF; DNA: TGCAGTGCTAGAGATGATGGGACTAGCGGGGGGCCAAATACGCAGTATTTT
size: NA; D: NA; J: TRBJ2-1; V: TRBV7-9; CDR3: CASSATANEQFF; DNA: TGTGCCAGCAGCGCAACTGCCAATGAGCAGTTCTTC
size: NA; D: NA; J: TRBJ1-4; V: TRBV20-1; CDR3: CSASLRRGRAEKLFF; DNA: TGCAGTGCTAGCCTTCGGCGGGGGAGGGCTGAAAAACTGTTTTTT
size: NA; D: NA; J: TRBJ1-3; V: TRBV10-3; CDR3: CAISWSSGNTIYF; DNA: TGTGCCATCTCTTGGAGTTCTGGAAACACCATATATTTT
size: NA; D: TRBD1; J: TRBJ2-2; V: TRBV5-1; CDR3: CASSIGQGGTGELFF; DNA: TGCGCCAGCAGCATAGGACAGGGGGGCACCGGGGAGCTGTTTTTT
size: many; D: TRBD1; J: TRBJ1-2; V: TRBV12-3/TRBV12-4; CDR3: CASRPSRDRGPNYGYTF; DNA: TGTGCCAGCAGACCATCCCGGGACAGGGGGCCTAACTATGGCTACACCTTC
size: few; D: NA; J: TRBJ2-1; V: TRBV7-8; CDR3: CATSKGGEYNEQFF; DNA: TGTGCCACCTCTAAGGGGGGGGAATACAATGAGCAGTTCTTC
size: NA; D: NA; J: TRBJ1-1; V: TRBV15; CDR3: CAASRVSQDGTEAFF; DNA: TGTGCCGCCAGCAGAGTGAGTCAAGATGGGACTGAAGCTTTCTTT
size: NA; D: NA; J: TRBJ1-4; V: TRBV20-1; CDR3: CSARGGRENEKLFF; DNA: TGCAGTGCTAGAGGCGGCAGGGAAAATGAAAAACTGTTTTTT
size: many; D: TRBD2; J: TRBJ2-5; V: TRBV9; CDR3: CASSGGTSGLETQYF; DNA: TGTGCCAGCAGCGGCGGGACTAGCGGGTTGGAGACCCAGTACTTC
size: few; D: TRBD1; J: TRBJ1-4; V: TRBV2; CDR3: CASKPDRTNEKLFF; DNA: TGTGCCAGCAAGCCGGACAGGACTAATGAAAAACTGTTTTTT
size: NA; D: TRBD1; J: TRBJ1-2; V: TRBV19; CDR3: CASKGTGPYGYTF; DNA: TGTGCCAGTAAGGGGACAGGACCCTATGGCTACACCTTC
size: many; D: NA; J: TRBJ1-2; V: TRBV28; CDR3: CASGQGNYGYTF; DNA: TGTGCCAGCGGTCAGGGGAACTATGGCTACACCTTC
size: many; D: NA; J: TRBJ1-6; V: TRBV10-1; CDR3: CATRPWGLEYSPLHF; DNA: TGCGCCACTCGCCCTTGGGGACTCGAGTATTCACCCCTCCACTTT
size: NA; D: NA; J: TRBJ2-1; V: TRBV9; CDR3: CASSVEWQSSYNEQFF; DNA: TGTGCCAGCAGCGTAGAGTGGCAGAGCTCCTACAATGAGCAGTTCTTC
size: once; D: NA; J: TRBJ2-1; V: TRBV20-1; CDR3: CSASRDGEFF; DNA: TGCAGTGCGAGCAGGGACGGGGAGTTCTTC
size: few; D: NA; J: TRBJ1-5; V: TRBV2; CDR3: CASRFSQGNQPQHF; DNA: TGTGCCAGCAGGTTTTCGCAGGGTAATCAGCCCCAGCATTTT
size: once; D: NA; J: TRBJ2-7; V: TRBV7-8; CDR3: CASSLVSGEQYF; DNA: TGTGCCAGCAGCTTAGTCTCGGGGGAGCAGTACTTC
size: NA; D: TRBD1; J: TRBJ1-1; V: TRBV5-4; CDR3: CASSRTGSNTEAFF; DNA: TGTGCCAGCAGCCGGACAGGATCGAACACTGAAGCTTTCTTT
size: NA; D: NA; J: TRBJ1-5; V: TRBV12-3/TRBV12-4; CDR3: CASSFIGQGNQPQHF; DNA: TGTGCCAGCAGTTTTATAGGGCAGGGCAATCAGCCCCAGCATTTT
size: NA; D: TRBD2; J: TRBJ2-3; V: TRBV24-1; CDR3: CATSDFLAGNTDTQYF; DNA: TGTGCCACCAGTGATTTCCTAGCGGGGAACACAGATACGCAGTATTTT
size: many; D: NA; J: TRBJ1-1; V: TRBV7-3; CDR3: CASSPTASGLSTEAFF; DNA: TGTGCCAGCAGCCCCACCGCTTCAGGGCTAAGTACTGAAGCTTTCTTT
size: few; D: TRBD1; J: TRBJ1-1; V: TRBV29-1; CDR3: CSVDTGGSGTEAFF; DNA: TGCAGCGTTGATACAGGGGGCTCGGGGACTGAAGCTTTCTTT
size: NA; D: NA; J: TRBJ1-2; V: TRBV19; CDR3: CASSIAGFNYGYTF; DNA: TGTGCCAGTAGTATAGCGGGGTTTAACTATGGCTACACCTTC
size: NA; D: TRBD2; J: TRBJ2-1; V: TRBV15; CDR3: CATSRGLAGFYNEQFF; DNA: TGTGCCACCAGCAGAGGACTAGCGGGGTTCTACAATGAGCAGTTCTTC
size: NA; D: NA; J: TRBJ1-1; V: TRBV20-1; CDR3: CSASSKRDTEAFF; DNA: TGCAGTGCCAGCAGTAAGCGGGACACTGAAGCTTTCTTT
size: few; D: TRBD2; J: TRBJ2-5; V: TRBV7-2; CDR3: CASSLGRRLAGGRKETQYF; DNA: TGTGCCAGCAGCTTAGGTCGTCGACTAGCGGGGGGCCGAAAAGAGACCCAGTACTTC
size: NA; D: TRBD2; J: TRBJ2-1; V: TRBV20-1; CDR3: CSARVDQRGARGGEQFF; DNA: TGCAGTGCTAGAGTAGACCAGCGGGGGGCGAGAGGAGGTGAGCAGTTCTTC
size: few; D: TRBD2; J: TRBJ2-1; V: TRBV6-1; CDR3: CASSATSGGYYNEQFF; DNA: TGTGCCAGCAGCGCGACTAGCGGGGGATACTACAATGAGCAGTTCTTC
size: NA; D: TRBD2; J: TRBJ2-3; V: TRBV2; CDR3: CASSLWRLAGGISTDTQYF; DNA: TGTGCCAGCAGTTTATGGAGGCTAGCGGGGGGGATTAGCACAGATACCCAGTATTTT
size: many; D: TRBD1; J: TRBJ2-3; V: TRBV5-1; CDR3: CASSSDRERTSRVTDTQYF; DNA: TGCGCCAGCAGCTCAGACAGGGAAAGGACCTCACGTGTAACAGATACGCAGTATTTT
size: many; D: NA; J: TRBJ2-3; V: TRBV7-2; CDR3: CASSLTGTQEQNTQYF; DNA: TGTGCCAGCAGCTTAACCGGGACGCAAGAACAGAATACGCAGTATTTT
size: NA; D: NA; J: TRBJ1-1; V: TRBV2; CDR3: CAAGETEAFF; DNA: TGTGCGGCGGGGGAGACTGAAGCTTTCTTT
size: NA; D: NA; J: TRBJ2-7; V: TRBV7-3; CDR3: CASSLGLTGLGAYEQYF; DNA: TGTGCCAGCAGCTTAGGCCTAACAGGGTTGGGGGCCTACGAGCAGTACTTC
size: NA; D: NA; J: TRBJ2-7; V: TRBV5-4; CDR3: CATSLGDPYEQYF; DNA: TGTGCCACCTCCCTGGGGGATCCCTACGAGCAGTACTTC
size: NA; D: NA; J: TRBJ1-6; V: TRBV10-3; CDR3: CAISVGQNSPLHF; DNA: TGTGCCATCAGTGTTGGGCAGAATTCACCCCTCCACTTT